A selection of T cell receptor beta chains follows, all from one sample in a study of T cell repertoires in cytomegalovirus infection. MiXCR was run by TCRdb on the reads, yielding one entry per CDR3 protein. The sample lists about 360,000 distinct CDR3 sequences; 15% to 20% were seen once. Sequenced input: PBMCs. The receptors come from a human donor in good health (CMV status not recorded). Some clones in this sample may be carry-over from other donors' samples. CDR3s include the opening cysteine and the closing phenylalanine or tryptophan. The order of the fields is CDR3 protein, CDR3 DNA, clone size, D gene, J gene, V gene. A D gene is named only where the DNA matches it firmly. The size field is filled for only some rows; it gives once, few, many or a size class.

cdr3_aa: CASSFRGNNQPQHF
cdr3_nt: TGTGCCAGCAGTTTTAGGGGGAACAATCAGCCCCAGCATTTT
clone_size: NA
d_call: NA
j_call: TRBJ1-5
v_call: TRBV12-3/TRBV12-4

cdr3_aa: CASKDLDNEQFF
cdr3_nt: TGTGCCAGCAAAGATCTTGACAATGAGCAGTTCTTC
clone_size: NA
d_call: NA
j_call: TRBJ2-1
v_call: TRBV12-3/TRBV12-4

cdr3_aa: CAGHSGRADEQFF
cdr3_nt: TGTGCCGGTCATAGCGGGAGGGCCGATGAGCAGTTCTTC
clone_size: many
d_call: TRBD2
j_call: TRBJ2-1
v_call: TRBV7-2

cdr3_aa: CASSLVGVAGGYTF
cdr3_nt: TGTGCCAGCAGCTTAGTAGGGGTGGCTGGTGGCTACACCTTC
clone_size: many
d_call: NA
j_call: TRBJ1-2
v_call: TRBV7-2

cdr3_aa: CATQPLRSRTLHF
cdr3_nt: TGTGCCACCCAGCCTCTGCGTAGTCGTACCCTCCACTTT
clone_size: many
d_call: NA
j_call: TRBJ1-6
v_call: TRBV7-8

cdr3_aa: CASSYGPERNTEAFF
cdr3_nt: TGTGCCAGCAGCTACGGACCCGAGAGAAACACTGAAGCTTTCTTT
clone_size: NA
d_call: NA
j_call: TRBJ1-1
v_call: TRBV7-9

cdr3_aa: CASSYNGKNTEAFF
cdr3_nt: TGTGCCAGCAGTTATAACGGAAAGAACACTGAAGCTTTCTTT
clone_size: NA
d_call: NA
j_call: TRBJ1-1
v_call: TRBV12-3/TRBV12-4

cdr3_aa: CAWSLRLETQYF
cdr3_nt: TGTGCCTGGAGCCTAAGGTTGGAGACCCAGTACTTC
clone_size: few
d_call: NA
j_call: TRBJ2-5
v_call: TRBV30

cdr3_aa: CASSWGLSGLYNEQFF
cdr3_nt: TGTGCCAGCAGCTGGGGGTTGAGCGGGCTTTACAATGAGCAGTTCTTC
clone_size: few
d_call: NA
j_call: TRBJ2-1
v_call: TRBV5-5

cdr3_aa: CASSARDRMNTEAFF
cdr3_nt: TGTGCCAGCAGCGCCCGGGACAGAATGAACACTGAAGCTTTCTTT
clone_size: few
d_call: TRBD1
j_call: TRBJ1-1
v_call: TRBV7-2

cdr3_aa: CASSSSPSGRGQFF
cdr3_nt: TGTGCCAGCAGCTCCTCCCCTAGCGGTAGGGGGCAGTTCTTC
clone_size: few
d_call: TRBD2
j_call: TRBJ2-1
v_call: TRBV7-2

cdr3_aa: CASSPRQGYNSPLHF
cdr3_nt: TGTGCCAGCAGCCCCCGACAGGGTTATAATTCACCCCTCCACTTT
clone_size: many
d_call: TRBD1
j_call: TRBJ1-6
v_call: TRBV7-9

cdr3_aa: CASSQGPTRTDTQYF
cdr3_nt: TGTGCCAGCAGCCAAGGGCCTACACGCACAGATACGCAGTATTTT
clone_size: few
d_call: NA
j_call: TRBJ2-3
v_call: TRBV3-1

cdr3_aa: CSVEEWQNTEAFF
cdr3_nt: TGCAGCGTTGAAGAGTGGCAGAACACTGAAGCTTTCTTT
clone_size: NA
d_call: NA
j_call: TRBJ1-1
v_call: TRBV29-1

cdr3_aa: CASSPIPSSYNEQFF
cdr3_nt: TGTGCCAGCAGTCCGATCCCGAGCTCCTACAATGAGCAGTTCTTC
clone_size: many
d_call: NA
j_call: TRBJ2-1
v_call: TRBV12-3/TRBV12-4

cdr3_aa: CSVGADAYEQYF
cdr3_nt: TGCAGCGTTGGGGCAGACGCCTACGAGCAGTACTTC
clone_size: NA
d_call: NA
j_call: TRBJ2-7
v_call: TRBV29-1

cdr3_aa: CASSAGGHYTDTQYF
cdr3_nt: TGTGCCAGCAGTGCTGGGGGGCACTACACAGATACGCAGTATTTT
clone_size: few
d_call: NA
j_call: TRBJ2-3
v_call: TRBV2

cdr3_aa: CASSSVDGYNEQFF
cdr3_nt: TGTGCCAGCAGTTCCGTTGACGGTTACAATGAGCAGTTCTTC
clone_size: many
d_call: NA
j_call: TRBJ2-1
v_call: TRBV12-3/TRBV12-4

cdr3_aa: CASSSFGGSGANVLTF
cdr3_nt: TGTGCCAGCAGCTCTTTCGGAGGGTCTGGGGCCAACGTCCTGACTTTC
clone_size: many
d_call: NA
j_call: TRBJ2-6
v_call: TRBV7-2

cdr3_aa: CSVAGRTNEKLFF
cdr3_nt: TGCAGCGTTGCGGGCAGAACTAATGAAAAACTGTTTTTT
clone_size: few
d_call: NA
j_call: TRBJ1-4
v_call: TRBV29-1

cdr3_aa: CASKIQGAYNEQFF
cdr3_nt: TGCGCCAGTAAAATACAGGGTGCCTACAATGAGCAGTTCTTC
clone_size: few
d_call: NA
j_call: TRBJ2-1
v_call: TRBV5-1

cdr3_aa: CASSLDRGRTEAFF
cdr3_nt: TGTGCCAGCAGCTTGGACAGGGGTAGGACTGAAGCTTTCTTT
clone_size: many
d_call: TRBD1
j_call: TRBJ1-1
v_call: TRBV7-2

cdr3_aa: CASSLSRFSDSRMNTEAFF
cdr3_nt: TGTGCCAGCAGCTTATCCCGCTTTTCTGACTCTAGAATGAACACTGAAGCTTTCTTT
clone_size: many
d_call: NA
j_call: TRBJ1-1
v_call: TRBV7-9

cdr3_aa: CASSQDADWGHNQPQHF
cdr3_nt: TGCGCCAGCAGCCAAGATGCCGACTGGGGACACAATCAGCCCCAGCATTTT
clone_size: NA
d_call: NA
j_call: TRBJ1-5
v_call: TRBV4-3

cdr3_aa: CASSRGAPSGNTIYF
cdr3_nt: TGTGCCAGCAGCCGGGGGGCCCCCTCTGGAAACACCATATATTTT
clone_size: NA
d_call: NA
j_call: TRBJ1-3
v_call: TRBV3-1

cdr3_aa: CASSLRPNEKLFF
cdr3_nt: TGTGCCAGCAGCTTAAGGCCGAATGAAAAACTGTTTTTT
clone_size: NA
d_call: NA
j_call: TRBJ1-4
v_call: TRBV7-2

cdr3_aa: CASSQVLSDSPLHF
cdr3_nt: TGTGCCAGCAGCCAAGTCCTTTCGGATTCACCCCTCCACTTT
clone_size: NA
d_call: NA
j_call: TRBJ1-6
v_call: TRBV4-2

cdr3_aa: CASSLNLGQTGELFF
cdr3_nt: TGTGCCAGCAGCTTAAACCTGGGGCAAACCGGGGAGCTGTTTTTT
clone_size: many
d_call: NA
j_call: TRBJ2-2
v_call: TRBV7-8